These 11 T cell receptor beta chains were all obtained from the same sample, sequenced in a study of T cells in Graves' hyperthyroidism and ophthalmopathy. RNA transcripts provided the source from which TCR beta CDR3 regions were amplified. An initial round of RT-PCR targeting the TCR CDR3 relied on the HTBI primer set. TCRdb reprocessed the multiplex PCR reads with MiXCR, giving one entry per CDR3 protein. The sample includes hundreds of thousands of distinct CDR3 sequences, roughly 21% seen only once; the top ten take about half. Sequencing input: blood. All receptors derive from a man between 40 and 49 years old with Graves' ophthalmopathy.

This clonotype has ten or more counts. The chain recombines TRBV7-2 with TRBJ2-1, with D perhaps matching TRBD2 (6 bases). The CDR3 loop spans 15 amino acids. Germline V gene data show CDR1 as SGHTA and CDR2 as FQGNSA. V was cut by 6 bases and J by 8 bases, with 20 bases left in between. The CDR3 spells CASSWPFGGVDEQFF. The CDR3 DNA reads as TGTGCCAGCAGTTGGCCGTTCGGGGGAGTAGATGAGCAGTTCTTC.

The table lists this clonotype with many counts. V gene TRBV18 combines with J gene TRBJ1-5; the D gene is possibly TRBD1 (5 bases). CDR1 and CDR2 from the germline V gene are KGHSH and LQKENI. This CDR3 spans 14 amino acids. V was clipped by 3 bases and J by 4 bases, with 10 bases between them. The CDR3 nucleotides read TGTGCCAGCTCACCCCCCGGGGGGAATCAGCCCCAGCATTTT. Its protein product is CASSPPGGNQPQHF.

The sample holds a few counts of this clonotype. The chain joins TRBV24-1 to TRBJ1-6, with 7 bases matching TRBD1. The J segment lost 2 bases and the V segment lost 5 bases, leaving 5 bases of the junction unmatched. Per germline, CDR1 KGHDR and CDR2 SFDVKD. The CDR3 totals 16 residues. CDR3 protein: CATSARDRTYNSPLHF. CDR3 coding DNA: TGTGCCACCAGTGCCCGGGACAGAACCTATAATTCACCCCTCCACTTT.

This clonotype occurred many times. The V gene is TRBV3-1, the J gene TRBJ2-1; 8 bases match TRBD1. Germline V gives CDR1 LGHDT, CDR2 YNNKEL (reference sequence). The CDR3 contains 15 residues. The ends lost 0 bases at V and 3 bases at J; junction bases unmatched: 1. The CDR3: CASSQEGQDYNEQFF. The DNA for the CDR3 is TGTGCCAGCAGCCAAGAGGGACAGGACTACAATGAGCAGTTCTTC.

This clonotype was counted ten times or more. The chain is built from TRBV20-1 and TRBJ2-7; 7 bases map to TRBD2. V lost 5 bases to trimming and J lost 3 bases; unmatched junction nucleotides: 7. The CDR3 spans 13 residues. Germline V gives CDR1 DFQATT, CDR2 SNEGSKA (reference sequence). The CDR3 is CSARGGSLYEQYF. The CDR3 DNA sequence: TGCAGTGCTCGGGGAGGGTCCCTCTACGAGCAGTACTTC.

This chain uses TRBV6-5 with TRBJ2-2; tentative D call: TRBD2 (6 bases). The CDR3 covers 16 residues. Trimming stripped 3 bases from V and 4 bases from J, with 15 bases between. CDR1 is MNHEY and CDR2 is SVGAGI in the germline V gene. The CDR3 DNA reads TGTGCCAGCAGTTATAGCCCTAGCGAAATCACCGGGGAGCTGTTTTTT. Translation gives CASSYSPSEITGELFF.

This clonotype has at least ten counts. The J gene is TRBJ2-7, the V gene TRBV20-1; TRBD2 matches 11 bases. Trimming took 4 bases from V and 0 from J; bases not matched to a gene: 5. This CDR3 spans 15 amino acids. Germline assignment: CDR1 DFQATT and CDR2 SNEGSKA (reference sequence). CDR3 in amino acids: CSATQLAGGSYEQYF. The CDR3 region has the DNA TGCAGTGCTACCCAGCTAGCGGGGGGCTCCTACGAGCAGTACTTC.

This clonotype showed up many times. The chain employs TRBV6-1 and TRBJ2-3; D possibly corresponds to TRBD1 (6 bases). The CDR3 loop spans 13 amino acids. Trimming removed 7 bases from V and 4 bases from J, with 12 bases in between. Germline CDR1 MNHNS, CDR2 SASEGT. For the CDR3, the DNA is TGTGCCAGCACCTTGGGGGCGGCAGATACGCAGTATTTT. Amino acids: CASTLGAADTQYF.

The rearrangement joins TRBV19 to TRBJ1-5; D possibly corresponds to TRBD1 (5 bases). Germline V lookup: CDR1 LNHDA, CDR2 SQIVND (reference sequence). The V end lost 5 bases, the J end lost 1 base, and 18 bases lay between the germline ends. This CDR3 contains 17 residues. This CDR3 reads CASSGGLSGESNQPQHF. CDR3 sequence (DNA): TGTGCCAGTAGTGGGGGGTTGTCGGGTGAGAGCAATCAGCCCCAGCATTTT.

This clonotype was found a few times. The V call is TRBV27, the J call TRBJ2-5, with 14 positions matching TRBD2. After removal of 7 bases from V and 4 bases from J, the junction contained 5 bases not matched to a gene. CDR1 is MNHEY, CDR2 SMNVEV, per germline (reference sequence). This CDR3 region has 15 residues. CDR3 loop: CASNAGTSGRETQYF. The CDR3 region has the DNA TGTGCCAGCAATGCCGGGACTAGCGGGAGAGAGACCCAGTACTTC.

This clonotype showed up many times. V usage is TRBV7-2 and J usage is TRBJ1-1, with D possibly TRBD1 on 5 matching bases. Germline CDR1 and CDR2: SGHTA and FQGNSA. V was cut by 1 base and J by 6 bases, with 9 bases left in between. The CDR3 loop spans 13 amino acids. The CDR3 DNA reads TGTGCCAGCAGCTTAGTATGGGGCCCTGAAGCTTTCTTT. This codes for CASSLVWGPEAFF.